The clone carrying this TCR beta chain came up a few times. What it binds is unknown. Gene names follow the mouse nomenclature. Read coverage stops 1 residue before the CDR3 terminus; the germline J gene supplies the remainder. Germline V gene sequence: CDR1 KGHTA, CDR2 FQNQQP. This CDR3 comprises 14 residues. The data originate from a study of tissue T cells after allogeneic stem cell transplantation. Study-level results: Anatomically similar tissues had similar TCR repertoires within each patient.

CDR3 sequences, V/J genes, frequencies and template counts came from survey-depth TCRbeta sequencing. Assay: immunoSEQ multiplex PCR; the TCRdb copy retains only in-frame clones and omits some. The table has a few thousand clones, roughly 53% seen once. Time point given: mouse harvest day 14 after allogeneic transplant. The graft held 10^6 splenic CD5+ T cells and 10^7 T-cell-depleted bone marrow cells. B6 (H2b) cells into BALB/c (H2d) mice; tissues taken at day 7 or 14. Input material: gut tissue. The J gene is TRBJ2-7, the V gene TRBV23; TRBD2 is the table's D call, not checked against the DNA. This clonotype was sampled from a female BALB/c mouse given C57BL/6 T cells with graft-versus-host disease after an allogeneic hematopoietic cell transplant. CDR3 DNA (partial): TGCTCCAGCAGTCAATCGTCTGGGGGATATGAACAGTAC. Amino acids: CSSSQSSGGYEQY. The CDR3 in its entirety is CSSSQSSGGYEQYF.